This is a list of T cell receptor beta chains from one sample in a study of blood T cell repertoires in COVID-19. Clones were sequenced by immunoSEQ multiplex PCR, and TCRdb holds only the in-frame ones, with some missing. The sample has nearly 200,000 clones, about 83% seen once. The sample was peripheral blood. These receptors all stem from a woman in her seventies with active or convalescent COVID-19. CDR3s include the opening cysteine and the closing phenylalanine or tryptophan. The D gene is left open where the match is weak. Size is omitted from some rows. Given values are once, few, many or a class for expanded clones.

.,.,TRBV18,TRBJ2-5,CASSAVGEGAQYF,TGTGCCAGCTCAGCGGTCGGTGAGGGGGCCCAGTACTTC
TRBD2,.,TRBV4-1,TRBJ2-5,CASSQDGRYQETQYF,TGCGCCAGCAGCCAAGACGGGAGGTACCAAGAGACCCAGTACTTC
.,few,TRBV6-6,TRBJ2-7,CASSYYSGDSYEQYF,TGTGCCAGCAGTTACTACTCGGGGGACTCCTACGAGCAGTACTTC
.,.,TRBV27,TRBJ2-1,CASSLRKIIGERSYNEQFF,TGTGCCAGCAGTTTAAGAAAAATAATTGGGGAGCGCTCCTACAATGAGCAGTTCTTC
.,.,TRBV7-8,TRBJ2-3,CASSLERGSTQYF,TGTGCCAGCAGCTTAGAACGGGGGAGCACGCAGTATTTT
.,.,TRBV19,TRBJ1-1,CASSFIGGNTEAFF,TGTGCCAGTAGCTTCATAGGAGGTAATACTGAAGCTTTCTTT
TRBD1,.,TRBV5-4,TRBJ1-5,CASSLGGDRVSNQPQHF,TGTGCCAGCAGCTTGGGAGGGGACAGGGTGAGCAATCAGCCCCAGCATTTT
.,many,TRBV19,TRBJ2-7,CASRQTATGSYEQYF,TGTGCCAGTAGACAGACCGCAACCGGCTCCTACGAGCAGTACTTC
TRBD1,.,TRBV7-3,TRBJ2-7,CASGMAGGYEQYF,TGTGCCAGCGGGATGGCAGGGGGTTACGAGCAGTACTTC
.,.,TRBV12-5,TRBJ2-7,CASGLGQSYEQYF,TGTGCTAGTGGTTTGGGACAGTCCTACGAGCAGTACTTC
TRBD2,.,TRBV3-1/TRBV3-2,TRBJ2-1,CASSQGRSTSGTRSYNEQFF,TGTGCCAGCAGCCAAGGTAGGTCGACTAGCGGGACTCGCTCCTACAATGAGCAGTTCTTC
TRBD2,.,TRBV6-4,TRBJ2-7,CASNSKLAGGNYEQYF,TGTGCCAGCAACTCCAAACTAGCGGGAGGAAACTACGAGCAGTACTTC
.,.,TRBV20-1,TRBJ2-7,CSASPGQFPYEQYF,TGCAGTGCAAGTCCTGGACAGTTCCCCTACGAGCAGTACTTC
TRBD2,.,TRBV11-2,TRBJ2-7,CASSSPGLAGRSSYEQYF,TGTGCCAGCAGCTCACCGGGACTAGCGGGACGGAGCTCCTACGAGCAGTACTTC
TRBD1,.,TRBV28,TRBJ2-7,CASTRTGAPYEQYF,TGTGCCAGCACCCGGACAGGGGCCCCCTACGAGCAGTACTTC
TRBD2,.,TRBV19,TRBJ2-2,CASSIHVRLAENTGELFF,TGTGCCAGTAGTATCCACGTAAGACTAGCGGAGAACACCGGGGAGCTGTTTTTT
.,few,TRBV6-5,TRBJ2-7,CASSPGGLGGYEQYF,TGTGCCAGCAGTCCCGGGGGGCTAGGAGGCTACGAGCAGTACTTC
TRBD1,.,TRBV5-1,TRBJ2-5,CASGQTGGFQTQYF,TGCGCCAGCGGGCAAACAGGGGGCTTCCAGACCCAGTACTTC
TRBD1,.,TRBV7-2,TRBJ2-7,CASSLRTGGHYEQYF,TGTGCCAGCAGCTTACGGACAGGGGGGCACTACGAGCAGTACTTC
.,.,TRBV6-5,TRBJ1-5,CASRRDGYNQPQHF,TGTGCCAGCAGGCGGGACGGATATAATCAGCCCCAGCATTTT
.,once,TRBV11-2,TRBJ2-3,CASSLGVLERTDTQYF,TGTGCCAGCAGCTTAGGCGTCCTAGAGAGGACAGATACGCAGTATTTT
.,.,TRBV29-1,TRBJ2-3,CSVDILERQYF,TGCAGCGTTGATATACTAGAGAGGCAGTATTTT
.,.,TRBV19,TRBJ1-3,CASSIQTTGLGNTIYF,TGTGCCAGTAGTATTCAAACTACAGGGCTCGGAAACACCATATATTTT
TRBD1,few,TRBV28,TRBJ2-7,CASRGAYGTVYEQYF,TGTGCCAGCCGTGGAGCGTACGGGACAGTCTACGAGCAGTACTTC
.,.,TRBV18,TRBJ2-2,CASSPLVPAGGELFF,TGTGCCAGCTCACCACTAGTACCCGCTGGCGGGGAGCTGTTTTTT
.,.,TRBV28,TRBJ2-6,CAGRAGGANVLTF,TGTGCTGGTCGGGCGGGGGGGGCCAACGTCCTGACTTTC
.,.,TRBV6-5,TRBJ1-5,CASRSLQGSNQPQHF,TGTGCCAGCAGATCCCTTCAGGGGAGCAATCAGCCCCAGCATTTT
.,.,TRBV4-1,TRBJ2-5,CASSQTHQYQETQYF,TGCGCCAGCAGCCAAACACACCAGTACCAAGAGACCCAGTACTTC
TRBD1,.,TRBV27,TRBJ2-2,CASSFRTGGTSNTGELFF,TGTGCCAGCAGTTTTCGGACAGGGGGCACTTCGAACACCGGGGAGCTGTTTTTT
TRBD2,.,TRBV6-6,TRBJ2-1,CASSSQAGGRGVEQFF,TGTGCCAGCAGTTCCCAGGCGGGAGGAAGGGGAGTTGAGCAGTTCTTC
.,.,TRBV5-5,TRBJ1-2,CASRPPGTTNPSYGYTF,TGTGCCAGCAGACCCCCGGGAACGACAAACCCTTCCTATGGCTACACCTTC
.,.,TRBV28,TRBJ2-1,CASSQTSTSSYNEQFF,TGTGCCAGCAGTCAGACTAGTACTAGCTCCTACAATGAGCAGTTCTTC
TRBD2,.,TRBV5-4,TRBJ2-7,CASSRTSGRAYEQYF,TGTGCCAGCAGCCGGACTAGCGGGAGGGCCTACGAGCAGTACTTC
TRBD2,.,TRBV5-1,TRBJ2-3,CASSLAGVADTQYF,TGCGCCAGCTCCTTAGCGGGAGTGGCAGATACGCAGTATTTT
TRBD1,few,TRBV27,TRBJ1-4,CASSSQGVKGEKLFF,TGTGCCAGCAGCTCCCAGGGGGTAAAGGGCGAAAAACTGTTTTTT
.,.,TRBV21-1,TRBJ1-3,CASSKGGSERGNTIYF,TGTGCCAGCAGCAAAGGTGGCAGCGAGAGGGGAAACACCATATATTTT
TRBD1,.,TRBV5-8,TRBJ1-2,CASSRTRGLYGYTF,TGTGCCAGCAGCCGGACCAGGGGGCTCTATGGCTACACCTTC
TRBD2,.,TRBV18,TRBJ2-5,CASSQKRESETQYF,TGTGCCAGCTCACAAAAGCGGGAGTCGGAGACCCAGTACTTC
.,.,TRBV6-5,TRBJ2-7,CASRGQGGREQYF,TGTGCCAGCAGGGGGCAGGGAGGAAGGGAGCAGTACTTC
.,.,TRBV6-4,TRBJ2-7,CASSDSAGEQYF,TGTGCCAGCAGTGACTCCGCGGGGGAGCAGTACTTC
TRBD1,once,TRBV3-1/TRBV3-2,TRBJ2-2,CASSQGDRETGELFF,TGTGCCAGCAGCCAAGGGGACAGGGAGACCGGGGAGCTGTTTTTT
.,once,TRBV4-1,TRBJ2-3,CASSQDGARPDTQYF,TGCGCCAGCAGCCAAGATGGGGCGCGGCCAGATACGCAGTATTTT
.,.,TRBV30,TRBJ1-3,CAWRGQGSGNGNTIYF,TGTGCCTGGAGGGGCCAGGGGTCAGGGAATGGAAACACCATATATTTT
.,.,TRBV30,TRBJ2-7,CAWRQGSYEQYF,TGTGCCTGGAGGCAGGGATCCTACGAGCAGTACTTC
TRBD2,.,TRBV6-4,TRBJ2-1,CASSEAGAAYNEQFF,TGTGCCAGCAGTGAAGCGGGGGCCGCCTACAATGAGCAGTTCTTC
.,.,TRBV19,TRBJ1-3,CASSISGNSGNTIYF,TGTGCCAGTAGTATCTCAGGCAACTCTGGAAACACCATATATTTT
.,few,TRBV5-1,TRBJ1-1,CASSSLTGSQTEAFF,TGCGCCAGCAGCTCCCTTACAGGGTCGCAAACTGAAGCTTTCTTT